This entry lists 4 T cell receptor beta chains sequenced from one sample in a study of T-cell memory formation after mild COVID-19. In TCRdb, the 5' RACE reads were re-called with MiXCR into one record per CDR3 protein. The sample contains 130,000 to 150,000 distinct CDR3 sequences, 15% to 20% of which appear only once. The sample comprised PBMCs or a T cell subset sorted from them (not recorded which). The source of these receptors is an adult woman who had mild COVID-19 (a few samples of this study predate the infection). Cell type and time point are not known.

The V call is TRBV20-1, the J call TRBJ2-3; D may match TRBD1 or TRBD2 (6 bases each). This CDR3 has 16 residues. Germline-derived CDR1 and CDR2 are DFQATT and SNEGSKA (reference sequence). Trimming removed 6 bases at V and 0 bases at J, with 19 bases between. The CDR3 sequence is CSATPMGGPSTDTQYF. In DNA form, the CDR3 reads TGCAGTGCCACCCCGATGGGGGGCCCAAGCACAGATACGCAGTATTTT.

A few counts support this clonotype. The V and J genes are TRBV12-3 or TRBV12-4 and TRBJ1-1; D remains unclear. Trimming stripped 1 base from V and 2 bases from J, with 11 bases between. The CDR3 has 15 amino acids. DNA for the CDR3: TGTGCCAGCAGTTTAGTGATCGGAGTTAACACTGAAGCTTTCTTT. Amino acid sequence: CASSLVIGVNTEAFF.

The chain combines TRBV7-3 with TRBJ1-6; TRBD1 matches 10 bases. The CDR3 totals 14 residues. V gave up 5 bases and J gave up 11 bases; unmatched junction bases: 6. The germline CDR1 and CDR2 sequences are SGHTA and FQGTGA. The CDR3: CASSLRDRGTPLHF. CDR3 nucleotides: TGTGCCAGCAGCCTCCGGGACAGGGGTACACCCCTCCACTTT. The full variable domain, its missing parts supplied by reference TRBV7-3 and TRBJ1-6, is GAGVSQTPSNKVTEKGKYVELRCDPISGHTALYWYRQSLGQGPEFLIYFQGTGAADDSGLPNDRFFAVRPEGSVSTLKIQRTERGDSAVYLCASSLRDRGTPLHFGNGTRLTVT.

This clonotype has just a few counts. V is TRBV5-4 and J is TRBJ2-1; TRBD1 matches at 8 bases. The CDR3 has 16 amino acids. Germline-derived CDR1 and CDR2 are SGHNT and YYREEE (reference sequence). Losses at the gene ends were 0 bases for V and 3 bases for J; bases not matched to a gene: 5. CDR3 DNA sequence: TGTGCCAGCAGCTTGGCCGGACAGGGATACTACAATGAGCAGTTCTTC. Translating gives CASSLAGQGYYNEQFF.